This T cell receptor (beta chain) was captured by sequencing in a study of T-cell memory formation after mild COVID-19. MiXCR was run by TCRdb on the 5' RACE reads, yielding one entry per CDR3 protein. The data show 100,000 to 120,000 distinct CDR3 sequences, about a fifth seen once. V trimming: 4 bases; J trimming: 5 bases; junction bases outside the gene matches: 7. Germline V gene sequence: CDR1 KGHDR, CDR2 SFDVKD. CDR3 length: 15 residues. The chain recombines TRBV24-1 with TRBJ2-3; 8 bases agree with TRBD2. Source material: PBMCs or a T cell subset sorted from them (not recorded which). The source is a man aged 18 to 29 who had mild COVID-19 (a few samples of this study predate the infection). Cell type and time point are not known. The CDR3 here is CATSDPGGVGDTQYF. CDR3 nucleotide sequence: TGTGCCACCAGTGACCCCGGGGGGGTAGGAGATACGCAGTATTTT.